Below are 22 T cell receptor beta chains sequenced from a single sample in a study of blood T cells in healthy people across ages. The use of a sample-barcoded 5' primer and a J-beta primer mix characterized a second PCR of about 7 to 12 cycles. TCRdb ran MiXCR on the 5' RACE reads and lists one entry per CDR3 protein. This table has some 1,800,000 distinct CDR3 sequences, roughly two fifths appearing once. The sample comprised blood. The origin of the receptors is a human donor in good health.

This chain connects TRBV5-5 to TRBJ2-3, with D possibly being TRBD1 (6 bases). Germline CDR1 reads SGHKS; CDR2 reads YYEKEE (reference sequence). Trimming removed 4 bases at V and 5 bases at J, with 17 bases between. CDR3 size: 15 residues. The CDR3 protein is CASSTRTGRGDTQYF. CDR3 sequence (DNA): TGTGCCAGCAGCACTAGAACAGGGAGAGGAGATACGCAGTATTTT.

The chain couples TRBV19 to TRBJ2-3; D tentatively reads TRBD1 or TRBD2 (5 bases each). Germline V gene data show CDR1 as LNHDA and CDR2 as SQIVND (reference sequence). This CDR3 contains 16 residues. With 5 bases removed from V and 4 bases from J, the gap between germline ends came to 19 bases. The CDR3, as DNA: TGTGCCAGTAGTCCGCAACGGGACGAAGGAGCAGATACGCAGTATTTT. Its protein product is CASSPQRDEGADTQYF.

The chain recombines TRBV20-1 with TRBJ1-2, with a weak D call TRBD1 (6 bases). Deletions cut 6 bases from V and 3 bases from J, with 11 bases between. This CDR3 has 12 residues. CDR1 is DFQATT and CDR2 is SNEGSKA in the germline V gene (reference sequence). DNA of the CDR3: TGCAGTGCCCCGGGACACCACTATGGCTACACCTTC. Translating it yields CSAPGHHYGYTF.

In its sample, this clonotype was seen a few times. The chain is built from TRBV7-2 and TRBJ2-3, with 10 bases that match TRBD2. V trimming: 6 bases; J trimming: 2 bases; junction bases outside the gene matches: 8. The CDR3 extends over 16 amino acids. From germline, CDR1 is SGHTA and CDR2 FQGNSA. CDR3 residues: CASRRLAGEPTDTQYF. The CDR3 bases are TGTGCCAGCAGACGTCTAGCGGGGGAACCCACAGATACGCAGTATTTT. The full variable domain, in which reference TRBV7-2 and TRBJ2-3 provide the parts outside the CDR3, is GAGVSQSPSNKVTEKGKDVELRCDPISGHTALYWYRQSLGQGLEFLIYFQGNSAPDKSGLPSDRFSAERTGGSVSTLTIQRTQQEDSAVYLCASRRLAGEPTDTQYFGPGTRLTVL.

This clonotype was counted once. The junction departs from the called germline gene at one end, perhaps through a read error. The rearrangement links TRBV25-1 to TRBJ1-3; possible D gene TRBD1, 5 bases. The CDR3 is 14 amino acids. The V gene's germline CDR1 is MGHDK and CDR2 SYGVNS. The CDR3 loop reads CAGSPRGTGNTIYF. Written as DNA, the CDR3 is TGTGCCGGCAGTCCCCGGGGGACTGGAAACACCATATATTTT. The full variable domain, completed using reference TRBV25-1 and TRBJ1-3, is EADIYQTPRYLVIGTGKKITLECSQTMGHDKMYWYQQDPGMELHLIHYSYGVNSTEKGDLSSESTVSRIRTEHFPLTLESARPSHTSQYLCAGSPRGTGNTIYFGEGSWLTVV.

In the case of this clonotype: Possible read error: a much larger clone is one base away. The chain carries TRBV7-9 and TRBJ2-7; D possibly uses TRBD1 or TRBD2 (5 bases each). CDR1 is SEHNR and CDR2 is FQNEAQ in the germline V gene (reference sequence). The CDR3 loop spans 15 amino acids. CDR3 bases: TGTGCCCGCAGCCACCGGTCGCAGGGCGGAGGAGAGCAGTACTTC. Translated, it gives CARSHRSQGGGEQYF.

This chain connects TRBV10-3 to TRBJ2-5, with D unresolved. Germline V gives CDR1 ENHRY, CDR2 SYGVKD. CDR3 length: 13 residues. Trimming cost V 11 bases and J 2 bases, with 15 bases left between them. The CDR3 region is CAHSERGQETQYF. CDR3 nucleotide sequence: TGTGCCCATTCCGAACGTGGGCAAGAGACCCAGTACTTC.

The rearrangement links TRBV7-2 to TRBJ2-7; 7 bases line up with TRBD1. CDR3 length equals 15 residues. CDR1 is SGHTA, CDR2 FQGNSA, per germline. Trimming cost V 4 bases and J 5 bases; bases outside gene matches: 11. This chain's CDR3 is CASSYAGTADNEQYF. The CDR3 DNA sequence: TGTGCCAGCAGCTACGCCGGGACAGCAGACAACGAGCAGTACTTC. Combining the CDR3 with reference TRBV7-2 and TRBJ2-7 gives the whole variable domain GAGVSQSPSNKVTEKGKDVELRCDPISGHTALYWYRQSLGQGLEFLIYFQGNSAPDKSGLPSDRFSAERTGGSVSTLTIQRTQQEDSAVYLCASSYAGTADNEQYFGPGTRLTVT.

The V and J genes are TRBV7-9 and TRBJ1-2, with D unresolved. The CDR3 extends over 15 amino acids. V was trimmed by 5 bases and J by 2 bases, leaving 15 bases between them. Germline CDR1 is SEHNR and CDR2 is FQNEAQ (reference sequence). CDR3 bases: TGTGCCAGCAGCCCCCCTAGTCCGGCGAACTATGGCTACACCTTC. Translating it yields CASSPPSPANYGYTF.

J is TRBJ2-1 and V is TRBV28; 7 bases align to TRBD1. The trim removed 3 bases at V and 0 bases at J, leaving 11 bases unmatched. This CDR3 has 18 residues. Looked up from germline, CDR1 is MDHEN and CDR2 is SYDVKM. CDR3 in DNA: TGTGCCAGCAGTTTTGCAGGGGGACCCTTTCTCTCCTACAATGAGCAGTTCTTC. Translating it yields CASSFAGGPFLSYNEQFF.

The V call is TRBV28, the J call TRBJ2-7; D gene unclear. Germline V gene data show CDR1 as MDHEN and CDR2 as SYDVKM. The CDR3 extends over 16 amino acids. Trimming shortened V by 5 bases and J by 3 bases, and 20 bases separated the two germline ends. The CDR3 DNA sequence: TGTGCCAGCAGTCCCAATGACTGGTTAAAGTTCTACGAGCAGTACTTC. Translation: CASSPNDWLKFYEQYF.

This chain uses TRBV5-1 with TRBJ2-5; D might be TRBD1 (5 bases). The CDR3 is 15 residues long. Per the germline V gene, CDR1 is SGHRS and CDR2 is YFSETQ. V shed 1 base and J shed 5 bases, with 15 bases lying between them. Written as DNA, the CDR3 is TGCGCCAGCAGCTTGTGGGCAGGGCCTGCGGAGACCCAGTACTTC. It is translated as CASSLWAGPAETQYF. Full variable domain (missing parts from reference TRBV5-1 and TRBJ2-5): KAGVTQTPRYLIKTRGQQVTLSCSPISGHRSVSWYQQTPGQGLQFLFEYFSETQRNKGNFPGRFSGRQFSNSRSEMNVSTLELGDSALYLCASSLWAGPAETQYFGPGTRLLVL.

This clonotype turned up a few times. The chain links TRBV27 to TRBJ2-5, with D possibly being TRBD2 (7 bases). V lost 4 bases, J lost 2 bases, and 14 bases lay in between. The CDR3 has 15 amino acids. Germline V lookup: CDR1 MNHEY, CDR2 SMNVEV (reference sequence). This chain's CDR3 is CASSSGGGYQETQYF. The CDR3 nucleotides are TGTGCCAGCAGTTCTGGCGGGGGCTATCAAGAGACCCAGTACTTC.

This chain connects TRBV7-2 to TRBJ2-5, with D possibly TRBD1 on 6 matching bases. CDR3 size: 13 residues. Trimming took off 5 bases at V and 4 bases at J, with 11 bases between the two ends. Germline-derived CDR1 and CDR2 are SGHTA and FQGNSA. The CDR3 nucleotides read TGTGCCAGCAGCCACAGGGCAGTAGAGACCCAGTACTTC. It yields the protein CASSHRAVETQYF.

The chain carries TRBV12-3 or TRBV12-4 and TRBJ1-2, with 8 positions matching TRBD1. This CDR3 spans 15 amino acids. With V trimmed by 5 bases and J by 4 bases, 9 bases remained unmatched. CDR3 coding DNA: TGTGCCAGCAGTAAGCAGACAGGGGAAGTCTATGGCTACACCTTC. Translation gives CASSKQTGEVYGYTF.

As to this clonotype: Germline and junction disagree at one end, which may indicate a read error. The V and J genes are TRBV9 and TRBJ1-5; D gene uncertain. The CDR3 contains 16 residues. CDR1 is SGDLS, CDR2 YYNGEE, per germline. The CDR3 spells CASSAKSGHSDQPQHF. In DNA, the CDR3 is TGTGCCAGCAGTGCGAAGTCGGGTCATAGCGATCAGCCCCAGCATTTT. The full variable domain, rest sourced from reference TRBV9 and TRBJ1-5, is DSGVTQTPKHLITATGQRVTLRCSPRSGDLSVYWYQQSLDQGLQFLIQYYNGEERAKGNILERFSAQQFPDLHSELNLSSLELGDSALYFCASSAKSGHSDQPQHFGDGTRLSIL.

Only a few counts were recorded for this clonotype. The chain is built from TRBV15 and TRBJ1-1; the D is unclear. The ends were cut back, 0 bases at V and 3 bases at J, with 14 bases in the middle. This CDR3 spans 16 amino acids. Germline CDR1 reads LNHNV; CDR2 reads YYDKDF (reference sequence). For the CDR3, the DNA is TGTGCCACCAGCAGAGATCTTCGTCTTCCGGACACTGAAGCTTTCTTT. As protein: CATSRDLRLPDTEAFF.

This clonotype was detected a few times. The V call is TRBV7-2, the J call TRBJ2-3, with TRBD2 matching over 7 bases. The CDR3 has 15 amino acids. The germline gives CDR1 SGHTA, CDR2 FQGNSA. Losses at the gene ends were 0 bases for V and 5 bases for J; bases not matched to a gene: 5. CDR3 DNA: TGTGCCAGCAGCTTAGCGGGGGGGGAGGGAGATACGCAGTATTTT. Its protein is CASSLAGGEGDTQYF.

This clonotype was recorded at least ten times. This chain joins TRBV29-1 and TRBJ2-3; 8 bases line up with TRBD2. Germline loops: CDR1 SQVTM, CDR2 ANQGSEA. The CDR3 covers 14 residues. The V and J ends lost 3 bases and 5 bases, in that order; junction bases with no gene match: 7. This CDR3 is CSVDFGGDGDTQYF. The CDR3 region has the DNA TGCAGCGTTGATTTCGGGGGGGATGGAGATACGCAGTATTTT.

V gene TRBV20-1 combines with J gene TRBJ2-1; TRBD2 agrees at 13 bases. This CDR3 region has 14 residues. V lost 6 bases and J lost 6; bases outside the gene matches: 5. Germline V gives CDR1 DFQATT, CDR2 SNEGSKA (reference sequence). The chain's CDR3 is CSARTSGSGNEQFF. The CDR3 bases are TGCAGTGCCCGGACTAGCGGGAGTGGCAATGAGCAGTTCTTC.

The V gene is TRBV11-2, the J gene TRBJ2-1; 10 bases line up with TRBD1. Looked up from germline, CDR1 is SGHAT and CDR2 is FQNNGV. V shed 4 bases, J shed 10 bases, and the junction held 7 bases outside the gene matches. CDR3 length: 14 residues. CDR3 sequence: CASSWGQGLGEQFF. The CDR3 DNA is TGTGCCAGCAGCTGGGGACAGGGGTTGGGGGAGCAGTTCTTC.

As concerns this clonotype: A read error may be the cause here, since a much bigger clone is one base away. V is TRBV6-4 and J is TRBJ2-2, with 10 bases matching TRBD2. The germline V gene encodes CDR1 MRHNA and CDR2 SNTAGT. This CDR3 has 15 residues. Written as DNA, the CDR3 is TGTACCAGCAGTGAGCGGGGGGGAAACACCGGGGAGCTGTTTTTT. Amino acid sequence: CTSSERGGNTGELFF.